These 21 T cell receptor beta chains came from one sample sequenced in a study of OX40 agonist ivuxolimab in advanced cancers. Generated by immunoSEQ multiplex PCR, the TCRdb table keeps only in-frame clones and is missing some. The sample includes tens of thousands of clones, around 89% of them seen just once. The specimen comprised CD4+ or CD8+ T cells sorted from blood, sampled in a trial of the OX40 agonist ivuxolimab. These receptor sequences come from an adult with an advanced solid tumor such as melanoma, head and neck, liver or kidney cancer.

The V gene is TRBV4-1, the J gene TRBJ2-2; 12 positions match TRBD2. The CDR3 is 20 amino acids. Germline CDR1 and CDR2: MGHRA and YSYEKL. The V and J ends lost 1 base and 7 bases, in that order; junction bases with no gene match: 16. The CDR3 loop is CASSQGGRASGRAGGGELFF. CDR3 nucleotide sequence: TGCGCCAGCAGCCAAGGAGGCCGGGCTAGCGGGAGGGCCGGCGGCGGGGAGCTGTTTTTT.

The V call is TRBV6-5, the J call TRBJ2-1; TRBD2 aligns across 10 bases. The germline V gene has CDR1 MNHEY and CDR2 SVGAGI. CDR3 size: 15 residues. Trimming cost V 7 bases and J 5 bases; bases outside gene matches: 8. CDR3 bases: TGTGCCAGCATCCCAGCGGGAGGGACGCACAATGAGCAGTTCTTC. This translates into CASIPAGGTHNEQFF.

The chain joins TRBV27 to TRBJ1-1; maybe TRBD1 (6 bases). V was cut by 6 bases and J by 10 bases, with 15 bases left in between. The CDR3 loop spans 12 amino acids. Germline V CDR1 and CDR2: MNHEY, SMNVEV (reference sequence). The CDR3 sequence: CASSPPGGAAFF. CDR3 nucleotides: TGTGCCAGCAGCCCCCCTGGGGGCGCAGCTTTCTTT.

V and J are TRBV28 and TRBJ1-1; TRBD1 matches at 12 bases. The V gene's germline CDR1 is MDHEN and CDR2 SYDVKM. V was pared by 8 bases and J by 0 bases, with 7 bases of the junction left unmatched. This CDR3 region has 16 residues. CDR3 nucleotide sequence: TGTGCCAGCCCCGGTGGGACAGGGGGCATGAACACTGAAGCTTTCTTT. Its translation is CASPGGTGGMNTEAFF. Full variable domain (remainder filled in from reference TRBV28 and TRBJ1-1): DVKVTQSSRYLVKRTGEKVFLECVQDMDHENMFWYRQDPGLGLRLIYFSYDVKMKEKGDIPEGYSVSREKKERFSLILESASTNQTSMYLCASPGGTGGMNTEAFFGQGTRLTVV.

The chain couples TRBV4-2 to TRBJ2-7, with D unresolved. The CDR3 totals 12 residues. From germline, CDR1 is LGHNA and CDR2 YNFKEQ. Between the trimmed V and J ends, which lost 1 base and 3 bases, there was a span of 4 bases. CDR3 bases: TGTGCCAGCAGCCAAGGCCTCTACGAGCAGTACTTC. Translated: CASSQGLYEQYF.

The V gene is TRBV6-6, the J gene TRBJ2-2; D remains unclear. CDR1 and CDR2 from the germline V gene are MNHNY and SVGAGI (reference sequence). This CDR3 comprises 13 residues. V was clipped by 0 bases and J by 6 bases, with 5 bases between them. The CDR3: CASSYSIPGELFF. The CDR3 bases are TGTGCCAGCAGTTACTCGATTCCCGGGGAGCTGTTTTTT.

The rearrangement joins TRBV2 to TRBJ2-3; TRBD2 is a possible D gene (5 bases). Per germline, CDR1 SNHLY and CDR2 FYNNEI. V lost 8 bases and J 5 bases, leaving 11 bases between the germline ends. The CDR3 length is 12 residues. This CDR3 is CASGGLGDTQYF. Written as DNA, the CDR3 is TGTGCCAGCGGAGGATTAGGAGATACGCAGTATTTT.

This chain links TRBV28 with TRBJ1-5; 7 nucleotides agree with TRBD1. The length of the CDR3 is 15 residues. The ends lost 6 bases at V and 2 bases at J; junction bases unmatched: 7. Per germline, CDR1 MDHEN and CDR2 SYDVKM. The CDR3 nucleotides are TGTGCCAGCAGCCTTAATGACAGGGGCAATCAGCCCCAGCATTTT. Amino acids: CASSLNDRGNQPQHF. Based on the CDR3 plus reference TRBV28 and TRBJ1-5, the full variable domain is DVKVTQSSRYLVKRTGEKVFLECVQDMDHENMFWYRQDPGLGLRLIYFSYDVKMKEKGDIPEGYSVSREKKERFSLILESASTNQTSMYLCASSLNDRGNQPQHFGDGTRLSIL.

The chain carries TRBV5-1 and TRBJ1-1; D unclear. Germline CDR1 is SGHRS and CDR2 is YFSETQ. The CDR3 contains 15 residues. The V gene lost 0 bases and the J gene lost 4 bases, with 13 bases spanning the gap. The CDR3 is CASSLVEGGLTEAFF. CDR3 nucleotides: TGCGCCAGCAGCTTGGTGGAAGGAGGGCTCACTGAAGCTTTCTTT. Based on the CDR3 plus reference TRBV5-1 and TRBJ1-1, the full variable domain is KAGVTQTPRYLIKTRGQQVTLSCSPISGHRSVSWYQQTPGQGLQFLFEYFSETQRNKGNFPGRFSGRQFSNSRSEMNVSTLELGDSALYLCASSLVEGGLTEAFFGQGTRLTVV.

This chain uses TRBV5-4 with TRBJ2-3; TRBD1 matches at 7 bases. The V segment lost 3 bases and the J segment 4 bases; nucleotides outside the gene matches: 5. From germline, CDR1 is SGHNT and CDR2 YYREEE (reference sequence). The CDR3 covers 14 residues. The CDR3 region has the DNA TGTGCCAGCAGCTCCCCGACAGGGTCAGATACGCAGTATTTT. Translated, it gives CASSSPTGSDTQYF.

This clone was detected only a few times. The rearrangement links TRBV28 to TRBJ2-7; 8 nucleotides agree with TRBD1. This CDR3 comprises 14 residues. The germline gives CDR1 MDHEN, CDR2 SYDVKM. V was clipped by 3 bases and J by 1 base; unmatched bases: 2. CDR3 nucleotide sequence: TGTGCCAGCAGTTTTGGGGACAGGTCCTACGAGCAGTACTTC. It encodes CASSFGDRSYEQYF.

The chain recombines TRBV28 with TRBJ2-7; D may match TRBD1 or TRBD2 (6 bases each). The CDR3 has 15 residues. Looked up from germline, CDR1 is MDHEN and CDR2 is SYDVKM. Deletions cut 7 bases from V and 3 bases from J, with 19 bases between. The CDR3: CASTLGGQTLYEQYF. CDR3 sequence (DNA): TGTGCCAGCACCTTAGGGGGGCAGACACTCTACGAGCAGTACTTC.

The V gene is TRBV5-1, the J gene TRBJ2-5; 7 positions match TRBD2. Losses at the gene ends were 6 bases for V and 5 bases for J; bases not matched to a gene: 7. Germline CDR1 SGHRS, CDR2 YFSETQ. The CDR3 extends over 13 amino acids. In DNA form, the CDR3 reads TGCGCCAGCACCCGGGGAGGGAGTGAGACCCAGTACTTC. Translation: CASTRGGSETQYF.

This clone occurred once. This chain connects TRBV5-1 to TRBJ2-7; 8 nucleotides align to TRBD2. Germline assignment: CDR1 SGHRS and CDR2 YFSETQ. The CDR3 runs to 15 residues. V gave up 6 bases and J gave up 6 bases; unmatched junction bases: 14. The CDR3 reads CASTSRPAGGLEQYF. For the CDR3, the DNA is TGCGCCAGCACCTCTAGACCGGCGGGAGGCCTCGAGCAGTACTTC. Supplemented by reference TRBV5-1 and TRBJ2-7, the full variable domain reads KAGVTQTPRYLIKTRGQQVTLSCSPISGHRSVSWYQQTPGQGLQFLFEYFSETQRNKGNFPGRFSGRQFSNSRSEMNVSTLELGDSALYLCASTSRPAGGLEQYFGPGTRLTVT.

The rearrangement links TRBV5-1 to TRBJ1-1; D uncertain. Germline loops: CDR1 SGHRS, CDR2 YFSETQ. This CDR3 is 14 amino acids long. The V gene lost 0 bases and the J gene lost 8 bases, with 14 bases spanning the gap. CDR3 sequence: CASSLVERTSEAFF. DNA for the CDR3: TGCGCCAGCAGCTTGGTGGAGCGCACCAGCGAAGCTTTCTTT.

The V call is TRBV9, the J call TRBJ2-5; D possibly uses TRBD1 or TRBD2 (6 bases each). Trimming removed 3 bases at V and 3 bases at J, with 12 bases between. The CDR3 is 14 amino acids. Germline CDR1 SGDLS, CDR2 YYNGEE. CDR3 protein: CASSEGGYKETQYF. CDR3 DNA sequence: TGTGCCAGCAGCGAGGGGGGCTATAAAGAGACCCAGTACTTC. Complete variable domain (other parts from reference TRBV9 and TRBJ2-5): DSGVTQTPKHLITATGQRVTLRCSPRSGDLSVYWYQQSLDQGLQFLIQYYNGEERAKGNILERFSAQQFPDLHSELNLSSLELGDSALYFCASSEGGYKETQYFGPGTRLLVL.

This clone was seen once. CDR3 sequence reads: CASSLRRESYEQYF. The CDR3 DNA reads TGTGCCAGCAGTTTACGGCGGGAGTCCTACGAGCAGTACTTC. This sequence joins TRBV28 and TRBJ2-7; TRBD2 matches 7 bases. J was trimmed by 1 base and V by 2 bases; bases with no gene match: 2. CDR3 length equals 14 residues. Germline CDR1 reads MDHEN; CDR2 reads SYDVKM.

This clone showed up just a few times. The chain has TRBV6-5 and TRBJ2-2, with TRBD1 identical over 7 bases. This CDR3 comprises 14 residues. Germline V CDR1 and CDR2: MNHEY, SVGAGI. Germline trimming cut 4 bases from V and 7 bases from J; bases unmatched to any gene: 6. The CDR3 here is CASSLGGIIGELFF. Here the CDR3 DNA reads TGTGCCAGCAGTTTAGGGGGCATTATCGGGGAGCTGTTTTTT.

The chain recombines TRBV6-5 with TRBJ2-1; 9 bases align to TRBD1. Looked up from germline, CDR1 is MNHEY and CDR2 is SVGAGI. The CDR3 contains 15 residues. V lost 2 bases to trimming and J lost 5 bases; unmatched junction nucleotides: 4. The DNA of the CDR3 is TGTGCCAGCAGTTACGGGACAGGGCCGAACAATGAGCAGTTCTTC. Its translation is CASSYGTGPNNEQFF.

V and J are TRBV29-1 and TRBJ2-7; 7 nucleotides match TRBD2. CDR1 and CDR2 from the germline V gene are SQVTM and ANQGSEA. The J segment lost 0 bases and the V segment lost 5 bases, leaving 13 bases of the junction unmatched. This CDR3 region has 16 residues. The CDR3 DNA reads as TGCAGCGTTAGACAGATAAGCGGGATTACCTCCTACGAGCAGTACTTC. Protein sequence: CSVRQISGITSYEQYF.

V usage is TRBV28 and J usage is TRBJ2-2; D not certain. The germline V and J ends were trimmed by 8 bases and 5 bases, with 12 bases remaining between them. This CDR3 comprises 13 residues. Germline CDR1 reads MDHEN; CDR2 reads SYDVKM. The CDR3 DNA follows: TGTGCCAGCCTCGGAAGAAGAACCGGGGAGCTGTTTTTT. It translates to CASLGRRTGELFF.